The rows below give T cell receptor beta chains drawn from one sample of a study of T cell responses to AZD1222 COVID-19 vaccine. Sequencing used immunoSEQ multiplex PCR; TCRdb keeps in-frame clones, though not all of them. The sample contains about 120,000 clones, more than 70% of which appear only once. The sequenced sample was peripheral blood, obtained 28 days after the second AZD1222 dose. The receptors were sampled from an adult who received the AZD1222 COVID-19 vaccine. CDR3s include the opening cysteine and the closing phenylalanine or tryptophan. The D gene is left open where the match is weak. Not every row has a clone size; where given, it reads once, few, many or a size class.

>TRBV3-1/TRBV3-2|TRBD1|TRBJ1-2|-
TGTGCCAGCAGCCGCACCGACAGGGTCTTAGCTAACTATGGCTACACCTTC
CASSRTDRVLANYGYTF
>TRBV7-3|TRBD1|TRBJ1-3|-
TGTGCCAGCAGCTCCGGGACAGGGGGAGGTGGAAACACCATATATTTT
CASSSGTGGGGNTIYF
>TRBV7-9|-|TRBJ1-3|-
TGTGCCAGCAGCTTAGGGGGGCGAAGCTCTGGAAACACCATATATTTT
CASSLGGRSSGNTIYF
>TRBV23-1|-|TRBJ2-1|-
TGCGCCAGCAGTCAATCGTGTACTGGCGGCGGCAATGAGCAGTTCTTC
CASSQSCTGGGNEQFF
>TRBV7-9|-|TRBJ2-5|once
TGTGCCAGCAGCACCCGAGGGATTGAAGAGACCCAGTACTTC
CASSTRGIEETQYF
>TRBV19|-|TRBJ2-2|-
TGTGCCAGTAGTATGTCCGGGGCCACCGGGGAGCTGTTTTTT
CASSMSGATGELFF
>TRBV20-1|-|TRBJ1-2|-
TGCAGTGCGGAGGGAACATATGGCTACACCTTC
CSAEGTYGYTF
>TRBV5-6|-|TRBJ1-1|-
TGTGCCAGCAGCTCGAGGGGACACTTCAACACTGAAGCTTTCTTT
CASSSRGHFNTEAFF
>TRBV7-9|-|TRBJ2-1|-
TGTGCCAGCAGAGCTGGGCCCCAGGGTGCCAATGAGCAGTTCTTC
CASRAGPQGANEQFF
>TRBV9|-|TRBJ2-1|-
TGTGCCAGCAGCGTAGTGGGGGAAAGGTACAATGAGCAGTTCTTC
CASSVVGERYNEQFF
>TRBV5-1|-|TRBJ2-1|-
TGCGCCAGCAGTGCGGGTGCAGACCCGCCGGGACTTTTCCCCTGGAGATACAATGAGCAGTTCTTC
CASSAGADPPGLFPWRYNEQFF
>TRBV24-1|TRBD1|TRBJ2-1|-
TGTGCCACCAGCGTCTACAGGGGATGGAACAATGAGCAGTTCTTC
CATSVYRGWNNEQFF
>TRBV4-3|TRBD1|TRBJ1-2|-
TGCGCCAGCAGCTCTTCCGGGACAGGGGGGCGGTATGGTGGCTACACCTTC
CASSSSGTGGRYGGYTF
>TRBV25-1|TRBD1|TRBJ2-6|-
TGTGCCAGCAGTCAGACAGGGATAAGCTCTGGGGCCAACGTCCTGACTTTC
CASSQTGISSGANVLTF
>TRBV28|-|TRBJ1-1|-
TGTGCCAGCAGTTTATTCGGCACTGAAGCTTTCTTT
CASSLFGTEAFF
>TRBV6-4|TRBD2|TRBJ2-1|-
TGTGCCAGCCGGCGGACTAGCGGCCGCTCCTACAATGAGCAGTTCTTC
CASRRTSGRSYNEQFF
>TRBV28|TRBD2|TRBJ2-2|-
TGTGCCAGCAAGATCACGGGACTAGCGGGAGGGCGGACCGGGGAGCTGTTTTTT
CASKITGLAGGRTGELFF
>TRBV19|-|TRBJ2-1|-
TGTGCCAGTAGCTTTGGAGACGGGGGATACAATGAGCAGTTCTTC
CASSFGDGGYNEQFF
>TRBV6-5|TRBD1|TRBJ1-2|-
TGTGCCAGCAGTAGAGGGGGCCGTGGCTACACCTTC
CASSRGGRGYTF
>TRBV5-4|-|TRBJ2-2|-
TGTGCCAGCAGCTTCGGGCAGTGGAACACCGGGGAGCTGTTTTTT
CASSFGQWNTGELFF
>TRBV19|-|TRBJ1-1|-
TGTGCCAGTAGTGTCACAGGGCGGGCTGAAGCTTTCTTT
CASSVTGRAEAFF
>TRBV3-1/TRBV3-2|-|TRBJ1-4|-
TGTGCCAGCAGCCAAGCGGGGGAAAAACTGTTTTTT
CASSQAGEKLFF
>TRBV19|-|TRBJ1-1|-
TGTGCCAGTAGTATATGGCAGGCTCCTGAAGCTTTCTTT
CASSIWQAPEAFF
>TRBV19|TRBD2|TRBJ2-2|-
TGTGCCAGTCATCTAGCGGGGGCGAACACCGGGGAGCTGTTTTTT
CASHLAGANTGELFF
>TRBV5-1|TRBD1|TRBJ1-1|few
TGCGCCAGCAGCTCTACAGGGGGTGGGAGCACTGAAGCTTTCTTT
CASSSTGGGSTEAFF
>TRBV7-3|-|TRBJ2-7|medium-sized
TGTGCCAGCAGCCTCTCCCATGGAGGGGTCGCTTCCTACGAGCAGTACTTC
CASSLSHGGVASYEQYF
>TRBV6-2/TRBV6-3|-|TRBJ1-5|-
TGTGCCAGCAGTTACTCGATGGGGACGGGCAATCAGCCCCAGCATTTT
CASSYSMGTGNQPQHF
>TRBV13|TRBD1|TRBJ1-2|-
TGTGCCAGCAGCCAAGCAGGGGGAGGGTATGGCTACACCTTC
CASSQAGGGYGYTF
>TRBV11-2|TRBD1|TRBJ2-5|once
TGTGCCAGCAGCTACGACAGGGGGCCACAAGAGACCCAGTACTTC
CASSYDRGPQETQYF
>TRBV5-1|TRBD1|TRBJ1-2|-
TGCGCCAGCAGCCCACAGGGGATCCTTAACTATGGCTACACCTTC
CASSPQGILNYGYTF
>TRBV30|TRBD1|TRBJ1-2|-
TGTGCCTGGATAGGGACAGTCAACTATGGCTACACCTTC
CAWIGTVNYGYTF
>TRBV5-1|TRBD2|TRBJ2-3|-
TGCGCCAGCAGCTTGCAGGTCATTGGACTAGCCTCAGATACGCAGTATTTT
CASSLQVIGLASDTQYF
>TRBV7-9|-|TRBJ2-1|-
TGTGCCAGCAGCTTAGGCCGAACAGGGTTGATTGCTGAGCAGTTCTTC
CASSLGRTGLIAEQFF
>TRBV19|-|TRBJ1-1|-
TGTGCCAGTATAGGCCTGAGGGTTACTGAAGCTTTCTTT
CASIGLRVTEAFF
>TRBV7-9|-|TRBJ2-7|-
TGTGCCAGCAGCTTGGGGGGACCCTACGAGCAGTACTTC
CASSLGGPYEQYF
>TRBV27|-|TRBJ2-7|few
TGTGCCACCTGGACGGTCCACACCGAGCAGTACTTC
CATWTVHTEQYF
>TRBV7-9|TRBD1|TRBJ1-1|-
TGTGCCAGCAGCTTACAGGGGGCGTTCACTGAAGCTTTCTTT
CASSLQGAFTEAFF